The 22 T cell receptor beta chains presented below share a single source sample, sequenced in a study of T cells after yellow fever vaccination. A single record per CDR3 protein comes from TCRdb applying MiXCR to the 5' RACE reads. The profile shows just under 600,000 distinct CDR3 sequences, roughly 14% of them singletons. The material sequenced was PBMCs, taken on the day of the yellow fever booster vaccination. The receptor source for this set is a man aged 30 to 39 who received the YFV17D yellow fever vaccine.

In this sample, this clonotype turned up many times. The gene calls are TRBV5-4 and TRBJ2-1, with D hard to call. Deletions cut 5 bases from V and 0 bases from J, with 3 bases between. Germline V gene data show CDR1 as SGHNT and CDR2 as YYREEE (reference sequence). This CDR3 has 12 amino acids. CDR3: CASRGSYNEQFF. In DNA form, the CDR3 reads TGTGCCAGCAGGGGCTCCTACAATGAGCAGTTCTTC.

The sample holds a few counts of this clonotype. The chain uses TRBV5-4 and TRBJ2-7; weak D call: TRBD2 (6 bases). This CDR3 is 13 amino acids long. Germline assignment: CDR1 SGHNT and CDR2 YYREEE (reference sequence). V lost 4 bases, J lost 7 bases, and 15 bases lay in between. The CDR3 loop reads CASSTGLRLEQYF. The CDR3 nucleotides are TGTGCCAGCAGCACGGGACTCCGTTTAGAGCAGTACTTC.

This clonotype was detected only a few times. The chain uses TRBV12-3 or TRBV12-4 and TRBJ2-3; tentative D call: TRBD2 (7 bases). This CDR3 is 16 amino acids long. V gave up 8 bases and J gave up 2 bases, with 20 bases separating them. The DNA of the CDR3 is TGTGCCAGCGCCCGGGGAGGGGGACTGAACACAGATACGCAGTATTTT. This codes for CASARGGGLNTDTQYF.

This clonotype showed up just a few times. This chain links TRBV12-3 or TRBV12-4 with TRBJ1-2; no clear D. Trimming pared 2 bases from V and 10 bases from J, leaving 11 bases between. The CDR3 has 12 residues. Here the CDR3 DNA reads TGTGCCAGCAGTTTACCCCCCTTGTCCTACACCTTC. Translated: CASSLPPLSYTF.

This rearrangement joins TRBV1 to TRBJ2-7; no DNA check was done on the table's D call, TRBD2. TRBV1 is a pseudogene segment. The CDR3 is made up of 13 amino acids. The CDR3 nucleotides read TGTGCCAGCAGCGACCAGGGCCCCGGCGAGCAGTACTTC. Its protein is CASSDQGPGEQYF.

This CDR3 is CASSDSREVNEQFF. CDR3 DNA sequence: TGTGCCAGCAGTGACTCGAGGGAAGTCAATGAGCAGTTCTTC. The chain links TRBV6-4 to TRBJ2-1, with a possible D match to TRBD2 (5 bases). The CDR3 totals 14 residues. CDR1 and CDR2 from the germline V gene are MRHNA and SNTAGT. V lost 0 bases, J lost 6 bases, and 9 bases lay in between.

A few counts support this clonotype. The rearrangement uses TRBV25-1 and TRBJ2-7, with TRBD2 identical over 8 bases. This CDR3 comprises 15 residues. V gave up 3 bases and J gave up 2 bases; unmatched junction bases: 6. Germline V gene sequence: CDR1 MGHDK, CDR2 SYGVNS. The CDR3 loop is CASSDAGGPTYEQYF. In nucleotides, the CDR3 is TGTGCCAGCAGTGACGCGGGAGGACCGACCTACGAGCAGTACTTC.

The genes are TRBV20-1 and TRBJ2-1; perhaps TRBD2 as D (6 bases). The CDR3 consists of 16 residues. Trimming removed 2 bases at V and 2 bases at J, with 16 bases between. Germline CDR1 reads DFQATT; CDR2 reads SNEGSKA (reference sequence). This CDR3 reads CSARSPAEGAYNEQFF. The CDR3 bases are TGCAGTGCTAGATCCCCAGCGGAGGGAGCCTACAATGAGCAGTTCTTC.

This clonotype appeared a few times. The CDR3 nucleotides are TGCAGTGCTAGTAGCGGGAGGCGTAAGACAGTCACAGATACGCAGTATTTT. As protein: CSASSGRRKTVTDTQYF. The chain recombines TRBV20-1 with TRBJ2-3; 10 bases agree with TRBD2. V lost 3 bases to trimming and J lost 2 bases; unmatched junction nucleotides: 11. The CDR3 extends over 17 amino acids. The germline CDR1 and CDR2 sequences are DFQATT and SNEGSKA (reference sequence).

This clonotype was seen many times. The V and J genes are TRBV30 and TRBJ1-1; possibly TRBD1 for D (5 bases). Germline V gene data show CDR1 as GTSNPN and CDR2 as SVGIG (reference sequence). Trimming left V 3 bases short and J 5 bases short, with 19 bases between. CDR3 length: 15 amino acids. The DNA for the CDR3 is TGTGCCTGGAGATATCCGAGGGGCGGGAGGACTGAAGCTTTCTTT. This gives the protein CAWRYPRGGRTEAFF.

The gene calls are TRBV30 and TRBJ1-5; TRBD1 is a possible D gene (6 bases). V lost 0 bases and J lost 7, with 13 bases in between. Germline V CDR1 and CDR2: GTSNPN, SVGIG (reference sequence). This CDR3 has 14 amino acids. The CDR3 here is CAWSVHREEQPQHF. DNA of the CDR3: TGTGCCTGGAGTGTACACAGGGAGGAACAGCCCCAGCATTTT.

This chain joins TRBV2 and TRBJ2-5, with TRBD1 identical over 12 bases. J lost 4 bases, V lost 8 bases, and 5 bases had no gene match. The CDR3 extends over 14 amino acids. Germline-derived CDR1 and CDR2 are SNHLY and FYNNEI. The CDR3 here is CASQGQGARETQYF. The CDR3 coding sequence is TGTGCCAGCCAGGGACAGGGGGCTCGAGAGACCCAGTACTTC.

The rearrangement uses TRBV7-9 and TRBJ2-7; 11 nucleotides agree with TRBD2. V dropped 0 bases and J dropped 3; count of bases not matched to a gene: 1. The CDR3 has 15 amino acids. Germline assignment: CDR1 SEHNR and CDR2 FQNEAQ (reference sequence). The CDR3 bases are TGTGCCAGCAGCTTAGCGACTAGCGGGATCTACGAGCAGTACTTC. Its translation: CASSLATSGIYEQYF.

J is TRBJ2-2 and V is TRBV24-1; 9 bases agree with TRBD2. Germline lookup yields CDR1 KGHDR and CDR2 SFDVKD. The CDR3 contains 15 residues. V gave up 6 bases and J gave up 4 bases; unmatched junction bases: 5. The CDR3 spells CATSKTSGITGELFF. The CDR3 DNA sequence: TGTGCCACCAGTAAGACTAGCGGAATCACCGGGGAGCTGTTTTTT.

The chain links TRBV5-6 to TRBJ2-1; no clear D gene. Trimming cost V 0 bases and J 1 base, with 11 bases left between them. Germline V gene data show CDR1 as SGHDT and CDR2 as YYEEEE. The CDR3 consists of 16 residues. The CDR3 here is CASSLGGSDSYNEQFF. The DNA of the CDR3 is TGTGCCAGCAGCTTGGGTGGAAGTGATTCCTACAATGAGCAGTTCTTC.

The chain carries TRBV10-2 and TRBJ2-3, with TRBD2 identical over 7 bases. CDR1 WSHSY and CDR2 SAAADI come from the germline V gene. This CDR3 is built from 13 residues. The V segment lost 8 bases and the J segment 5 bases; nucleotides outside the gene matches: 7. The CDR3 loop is CASEAGVLDTQYF. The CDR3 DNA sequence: TGCGCCAGCGAGGCGGGAGTGCTAGATACGCAGTATTTT.

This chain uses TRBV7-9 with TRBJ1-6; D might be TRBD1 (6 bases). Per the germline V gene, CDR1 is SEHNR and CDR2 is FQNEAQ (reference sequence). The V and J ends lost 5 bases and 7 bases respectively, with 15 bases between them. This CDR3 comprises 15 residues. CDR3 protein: CASSTPGQKNSPLHF. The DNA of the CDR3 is TGTGCCAGCAGCACACCAGGACAGAAGAATTCACCCCTCCACTTT.

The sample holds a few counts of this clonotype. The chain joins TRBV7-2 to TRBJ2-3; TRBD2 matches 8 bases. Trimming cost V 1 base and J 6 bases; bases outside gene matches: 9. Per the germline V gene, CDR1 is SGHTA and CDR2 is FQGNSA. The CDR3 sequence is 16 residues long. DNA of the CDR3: TGTGCCAGCAGCTTAGGGGGGGGTAGCGGGGCGGATACGCAGTATTTT. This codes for CASSLGGGSGADTQYF.

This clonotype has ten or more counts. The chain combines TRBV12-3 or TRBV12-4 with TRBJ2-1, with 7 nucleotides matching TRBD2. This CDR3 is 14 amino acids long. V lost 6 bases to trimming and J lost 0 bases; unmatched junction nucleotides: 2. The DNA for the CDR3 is TGTGCCAGCAGCCCGGGAGGCTCCTACAATGAGCAGTTCTTC. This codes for CASSPGGSYNEQFF.

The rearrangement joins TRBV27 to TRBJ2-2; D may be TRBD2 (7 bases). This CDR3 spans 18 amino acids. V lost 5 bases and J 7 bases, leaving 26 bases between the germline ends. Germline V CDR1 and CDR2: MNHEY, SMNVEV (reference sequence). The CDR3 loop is CASSPSAGAGLLGGELFF. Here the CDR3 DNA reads TGTGCCAGCAGTCCTTCGGCGGGGGCCGGGCTGCTTGGCGGGGAGCTGTTTTTT.

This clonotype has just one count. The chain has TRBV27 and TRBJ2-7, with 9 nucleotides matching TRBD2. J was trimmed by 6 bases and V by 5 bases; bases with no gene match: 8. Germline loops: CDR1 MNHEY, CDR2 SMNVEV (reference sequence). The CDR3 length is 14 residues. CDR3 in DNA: TGTGCCAGCAGTCCGCTAGGCGGGAGGGGCGAGCAGTACTTC. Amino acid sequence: CASSPLGGRGEQYF.

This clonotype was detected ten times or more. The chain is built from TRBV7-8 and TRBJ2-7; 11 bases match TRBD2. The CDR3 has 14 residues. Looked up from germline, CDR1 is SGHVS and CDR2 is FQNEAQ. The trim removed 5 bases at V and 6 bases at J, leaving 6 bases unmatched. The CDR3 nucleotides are TGTGCCAGCAGCCGAACTAGCGGGAGCTCCGAGCAGTACTTC. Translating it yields CASSRTSGSSEQYF.